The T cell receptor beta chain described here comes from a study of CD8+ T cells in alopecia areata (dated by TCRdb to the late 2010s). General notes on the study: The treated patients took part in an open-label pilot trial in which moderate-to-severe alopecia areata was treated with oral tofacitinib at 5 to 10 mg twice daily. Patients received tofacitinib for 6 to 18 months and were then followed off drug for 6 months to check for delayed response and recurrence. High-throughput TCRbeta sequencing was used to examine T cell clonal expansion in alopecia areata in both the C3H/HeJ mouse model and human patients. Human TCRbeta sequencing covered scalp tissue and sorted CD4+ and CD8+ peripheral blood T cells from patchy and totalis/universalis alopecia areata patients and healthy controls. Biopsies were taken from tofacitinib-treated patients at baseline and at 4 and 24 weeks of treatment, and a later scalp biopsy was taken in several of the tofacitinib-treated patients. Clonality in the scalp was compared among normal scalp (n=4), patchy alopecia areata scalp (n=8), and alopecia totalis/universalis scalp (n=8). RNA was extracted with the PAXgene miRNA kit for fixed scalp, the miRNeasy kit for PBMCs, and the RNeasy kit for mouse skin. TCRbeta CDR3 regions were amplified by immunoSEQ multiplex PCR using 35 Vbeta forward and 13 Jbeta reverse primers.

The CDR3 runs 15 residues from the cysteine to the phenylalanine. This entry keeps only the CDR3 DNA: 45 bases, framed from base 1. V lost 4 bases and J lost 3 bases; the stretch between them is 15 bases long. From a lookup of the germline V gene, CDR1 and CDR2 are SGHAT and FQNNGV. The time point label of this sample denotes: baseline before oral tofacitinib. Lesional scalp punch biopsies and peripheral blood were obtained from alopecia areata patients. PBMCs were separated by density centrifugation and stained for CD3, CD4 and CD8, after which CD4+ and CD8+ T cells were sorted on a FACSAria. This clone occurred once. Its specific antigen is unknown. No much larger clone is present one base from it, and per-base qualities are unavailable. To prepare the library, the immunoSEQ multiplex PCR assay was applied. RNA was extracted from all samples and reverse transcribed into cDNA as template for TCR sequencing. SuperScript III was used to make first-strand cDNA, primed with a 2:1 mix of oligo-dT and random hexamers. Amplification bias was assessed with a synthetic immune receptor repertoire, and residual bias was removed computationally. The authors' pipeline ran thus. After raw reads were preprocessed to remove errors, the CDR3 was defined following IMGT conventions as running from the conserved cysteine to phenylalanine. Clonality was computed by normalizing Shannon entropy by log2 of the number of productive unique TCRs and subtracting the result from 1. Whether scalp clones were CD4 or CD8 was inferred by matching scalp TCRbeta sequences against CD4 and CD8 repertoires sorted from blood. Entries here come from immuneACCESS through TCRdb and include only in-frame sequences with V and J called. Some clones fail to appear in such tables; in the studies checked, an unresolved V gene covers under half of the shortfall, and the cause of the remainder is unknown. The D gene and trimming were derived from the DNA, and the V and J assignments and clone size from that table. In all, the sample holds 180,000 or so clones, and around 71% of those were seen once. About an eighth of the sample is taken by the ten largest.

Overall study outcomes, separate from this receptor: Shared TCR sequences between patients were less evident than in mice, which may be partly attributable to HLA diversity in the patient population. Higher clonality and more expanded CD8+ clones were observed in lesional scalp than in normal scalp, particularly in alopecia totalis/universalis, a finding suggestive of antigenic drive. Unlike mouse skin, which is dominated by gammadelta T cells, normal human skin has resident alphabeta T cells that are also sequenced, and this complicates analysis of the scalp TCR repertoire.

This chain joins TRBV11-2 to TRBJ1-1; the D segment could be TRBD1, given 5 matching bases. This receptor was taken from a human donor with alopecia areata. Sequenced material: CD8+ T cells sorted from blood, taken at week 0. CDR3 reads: CASSSGGRWDTEAFF. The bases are TGTGCCAGCAGCTCCGGGGGTCGATGGGACACTGAAGCTTTCTTT.